This T cell receptor beta chain appears in the sequencing data of a study of PD-L1 blockade in urothelial cancer. Study as a whole: There were a median of around 140,000 T cells in blood samples.

Germline values: CDR1 MNHNS, CDR2 SASEGT. J gave up 7 bases and V 3 bases, and 4 bases lay outside the gene matches. CDR3 size: 15 residues. The protocol was immunoSEQ multiplex PCR, while the TCRdb copy is restricted to in-frame clones and leaves out a portion. The sample records approximately 110,000 clones, approximately 85% being singletons. Here the sequenced sample was PBMCs, taken around atezolizumab (anti-PD-L1) treatment. The chain combines TRBV6-1 with TRBJ2-1; 12 nucleotides align to TRBD2. This clonotype originated in a man between 50 and 59 years old with urothelial cancer. CDR3 region: CASSETSGSFNEQFF. In nucleotides, the CDR3 is TGTGCCAGCAGTGAGACTAGCGGGAGTTTTAATGAGCAGTTCTTC.